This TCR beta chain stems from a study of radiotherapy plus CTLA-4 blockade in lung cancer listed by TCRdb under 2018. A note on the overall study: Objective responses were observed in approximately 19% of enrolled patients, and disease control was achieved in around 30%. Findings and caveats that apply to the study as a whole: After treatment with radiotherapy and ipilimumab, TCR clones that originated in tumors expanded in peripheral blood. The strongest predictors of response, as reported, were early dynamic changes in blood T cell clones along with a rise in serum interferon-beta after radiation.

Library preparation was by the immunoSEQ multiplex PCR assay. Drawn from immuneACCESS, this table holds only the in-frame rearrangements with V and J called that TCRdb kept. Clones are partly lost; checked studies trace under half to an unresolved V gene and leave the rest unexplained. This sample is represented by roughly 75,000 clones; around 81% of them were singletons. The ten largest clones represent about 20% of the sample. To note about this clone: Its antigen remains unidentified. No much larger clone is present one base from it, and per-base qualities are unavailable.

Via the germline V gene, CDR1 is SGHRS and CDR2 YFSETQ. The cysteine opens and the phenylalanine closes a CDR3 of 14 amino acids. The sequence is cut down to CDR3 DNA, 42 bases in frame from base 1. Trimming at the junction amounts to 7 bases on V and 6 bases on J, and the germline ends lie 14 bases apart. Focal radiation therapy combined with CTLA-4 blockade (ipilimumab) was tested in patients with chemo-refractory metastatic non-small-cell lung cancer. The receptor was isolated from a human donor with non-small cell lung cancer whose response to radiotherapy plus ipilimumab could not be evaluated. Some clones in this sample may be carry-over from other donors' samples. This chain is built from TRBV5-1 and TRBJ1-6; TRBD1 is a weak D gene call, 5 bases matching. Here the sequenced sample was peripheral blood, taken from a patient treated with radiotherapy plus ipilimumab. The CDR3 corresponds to CASHETEANSPLHF. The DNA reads TGCGCCAGCCACGAGACAGAAGCTAATTCACCCCTCCACTTT.